This T cell receptor (beta chain) was sequenced in a study of cytomegalovirus exposure and HLA in healthy donors. General study findings and limits: Rates of TCR association differed by HLA locus in a later analysis, with DRB1 highest and HLA-C lowest.

The CDR3 totals 15 residues. Germline trimming cut 4 bases from V and 7 bases from J; bases unmatched to any gene: 10. CDR1 and CDR2 (germline): SGHRS, YFSETQ. As regards this clone: The antigen is unknown.

This PCR relied on a set of 60 Vbeta primers and 13 Jbeta primers. Assay used: immunoSEQ multiplex PCR; TCRdb lists only in-frame clones, some missing. The sample includes around 120,000 clones, 60% to 85% seen only once; the top ten take 2.5% to 3%. The chain uses TRBV5-1 and TRBJ1-1; TRBD1 matches 10 bases. This TCR was recovered from a woman between 40 and 50 years old in good health and CMV-seropositive. Input material: PBMCs. CDR3 loop: CASSKLTGGNGEAFF. As DNA, the CDR3 is TGCGCCAGCAGCAAGCTGACAGGGGGCAATGGTGAAGCTTTCTTT.